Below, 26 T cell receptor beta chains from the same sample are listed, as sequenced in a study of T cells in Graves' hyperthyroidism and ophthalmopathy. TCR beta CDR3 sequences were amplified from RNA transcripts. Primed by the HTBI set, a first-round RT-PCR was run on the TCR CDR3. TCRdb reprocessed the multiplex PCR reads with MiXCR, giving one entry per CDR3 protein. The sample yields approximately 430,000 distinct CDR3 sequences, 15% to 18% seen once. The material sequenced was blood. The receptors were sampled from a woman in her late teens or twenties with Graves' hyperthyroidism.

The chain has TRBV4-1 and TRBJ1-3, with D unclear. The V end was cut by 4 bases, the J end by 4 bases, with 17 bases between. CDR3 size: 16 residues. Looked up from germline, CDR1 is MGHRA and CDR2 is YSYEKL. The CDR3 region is CASSRLEGTGGNTIYF. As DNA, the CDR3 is TGCGCCAGCAGCCGCCTGGAGGGAACGGGAGGAAACACCATATATTTT.

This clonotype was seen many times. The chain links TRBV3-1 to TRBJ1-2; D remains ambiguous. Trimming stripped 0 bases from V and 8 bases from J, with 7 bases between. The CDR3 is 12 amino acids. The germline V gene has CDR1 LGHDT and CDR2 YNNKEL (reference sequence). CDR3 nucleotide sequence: TGTGCCAGCAGCCAAGAGTCTCGGGGCTACACCTTC. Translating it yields CASSQESRGYTF.

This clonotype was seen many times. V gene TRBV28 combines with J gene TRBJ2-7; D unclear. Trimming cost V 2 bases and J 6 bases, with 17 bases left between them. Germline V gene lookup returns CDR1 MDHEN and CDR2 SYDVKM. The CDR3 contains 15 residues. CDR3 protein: CASSLTQGLESEQYF. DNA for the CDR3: TGTGCCAGCAGTTTAACCCAAGGGTTAGAATCCGAGCAGTACTTC. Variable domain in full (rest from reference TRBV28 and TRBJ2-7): DVKVTQSSRYLVKRTGEKVFLECVQDMDHENMFWYRQDPGLGLRLIYFSYDVKMKEKGDIPEGYSVSREKKERFSLILESASTNQTSMYLCASSLTQGLESEQYFGPGTRLTVT.

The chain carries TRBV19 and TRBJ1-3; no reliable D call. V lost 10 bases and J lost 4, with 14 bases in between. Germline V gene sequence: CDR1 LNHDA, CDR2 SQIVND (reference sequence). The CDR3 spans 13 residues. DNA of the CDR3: TGTGCCACCTCGAGGACTGGCGGAAACACCATATATTTT. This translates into CATSRTGGNTIYF.

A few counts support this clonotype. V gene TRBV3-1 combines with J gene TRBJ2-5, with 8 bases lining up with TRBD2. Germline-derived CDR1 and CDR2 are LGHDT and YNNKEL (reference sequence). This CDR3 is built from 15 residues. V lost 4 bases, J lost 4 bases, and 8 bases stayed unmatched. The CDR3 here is CASSPRAGAVETQYF. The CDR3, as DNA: TGTGCCAGCAGCCCCAGAGCGGGGGCGGTAGAGACCCAGTACTTC.

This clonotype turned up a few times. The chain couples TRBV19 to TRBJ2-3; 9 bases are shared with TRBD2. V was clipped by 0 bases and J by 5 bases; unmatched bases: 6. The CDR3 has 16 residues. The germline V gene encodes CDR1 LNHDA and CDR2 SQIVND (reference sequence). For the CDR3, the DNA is TGTGCCAGTAGTATAGATTGGCGGGAGGGTGAAGATACGCAGTATTTT. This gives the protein CASSIDWREGEDTQYF.

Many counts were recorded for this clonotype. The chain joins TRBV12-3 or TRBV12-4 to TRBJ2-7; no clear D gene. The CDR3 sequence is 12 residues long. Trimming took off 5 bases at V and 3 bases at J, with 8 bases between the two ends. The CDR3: CASSRDGYEQYF. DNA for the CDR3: TGTGCCAGCAGTCGTGACGGCTACGAGCAGTACTTC.

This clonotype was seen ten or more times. This CDR3 is CASSLSRGANEKLFF. In nucleotides, the CDR3 is TGTGCCAGCAGCTTAAGCAGGGGCGCTAATGAAAAACTGTTTTTT. V and J are TRBV7-2 and TRBJ1-4; the D gene is possibly TRBD1 (6 bases). CDR1 and CDR2 (germline): SGHTA, FQGNSA. Trimming took off 2 bases at V and 3 bases at J, with 10 bases between the two ends. CDR3 length equals 15 residues.

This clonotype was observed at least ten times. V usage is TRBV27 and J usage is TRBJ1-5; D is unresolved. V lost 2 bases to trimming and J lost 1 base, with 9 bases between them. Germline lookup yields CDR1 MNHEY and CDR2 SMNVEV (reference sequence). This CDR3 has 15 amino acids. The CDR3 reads CASSLITDSNQPQHF. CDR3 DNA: TGTGCCAGCAGTTTAATCACCGACAGCAATCAGCCCCAGCATTTT.

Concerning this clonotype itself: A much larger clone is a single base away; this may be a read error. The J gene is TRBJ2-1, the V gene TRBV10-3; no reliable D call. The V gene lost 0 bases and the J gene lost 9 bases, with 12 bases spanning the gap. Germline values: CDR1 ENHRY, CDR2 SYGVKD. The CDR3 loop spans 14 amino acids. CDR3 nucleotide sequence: TGTGCCATCAGTGAGTCGAGTAGTATTCGTGAGCAGTTCTTC. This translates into CAISESSSIREQFF.

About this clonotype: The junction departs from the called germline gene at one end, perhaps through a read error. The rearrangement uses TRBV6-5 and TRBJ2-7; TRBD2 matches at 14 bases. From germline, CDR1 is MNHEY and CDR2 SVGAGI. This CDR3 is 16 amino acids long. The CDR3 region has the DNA TGTGCCAGCAGTTTGGGACTAGCGGGAGTAACCTACAAGCAGTACTTC. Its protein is CASSLGLAGVTYKQYF.

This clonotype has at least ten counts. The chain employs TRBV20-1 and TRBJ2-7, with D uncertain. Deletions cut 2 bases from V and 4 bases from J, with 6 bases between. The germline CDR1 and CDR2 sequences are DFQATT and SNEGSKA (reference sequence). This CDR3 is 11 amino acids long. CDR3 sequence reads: CSARSVYEQYF. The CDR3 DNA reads TGCAGTGCTAGATCGGTTTACGAGCAGTACTTC.

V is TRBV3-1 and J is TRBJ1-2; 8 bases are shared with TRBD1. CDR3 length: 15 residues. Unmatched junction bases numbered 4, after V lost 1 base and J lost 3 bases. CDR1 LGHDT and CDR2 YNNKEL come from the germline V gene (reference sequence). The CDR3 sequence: CASSQGGTGYYGYTF. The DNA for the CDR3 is TGTGCCAGCAGCCAAGGGGGGACAGGATACTATGGCTACACCTTC.

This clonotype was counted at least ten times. The CDR3 sequence: CASSPPVRTDTQYF. In nucleotides, the CDR3 is TGTGCCAGCTCACCACCAGTACGCACAGATACGCAGTATTTT. This chain links TRBV18 with TRBJ2-3, with D uncertain. V was clipped by 0 bases and J by 1 base, with 5 bases between them. Looked up from germline, CDR1 is KGHSH and CDR2 is LQKENI. CDR3 length: 14 amino acids. Looking up the rest from reference TRBV18 and TRBJ2-3 gives the full variable domain: NAGVMQNPRHLVRRRGQEARLRCSPMKGHSHVYWYRQLPEEGLKFMVYLQKENIIDESGMPKERFSAEFPKEGPSILRIQQVVRGDSAAYFCASSPPVRTDTQYFGPGTRLTVL.

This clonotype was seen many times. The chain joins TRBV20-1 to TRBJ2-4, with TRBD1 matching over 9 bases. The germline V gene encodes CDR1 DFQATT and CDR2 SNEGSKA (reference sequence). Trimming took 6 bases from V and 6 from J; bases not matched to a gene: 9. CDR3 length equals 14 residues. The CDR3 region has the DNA TGCAGTGCGGGGACAGGGCTGACACGAAACATTCAGTACTTC. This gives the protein CSAGTGLTRNIQYF.

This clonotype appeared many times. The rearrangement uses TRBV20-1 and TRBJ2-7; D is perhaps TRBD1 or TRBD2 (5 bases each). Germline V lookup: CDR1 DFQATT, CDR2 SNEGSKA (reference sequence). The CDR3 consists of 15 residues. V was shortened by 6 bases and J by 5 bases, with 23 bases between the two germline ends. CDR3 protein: CSAYRDAEGLHEQYF. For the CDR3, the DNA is TGCAGTGCCTACCGGGACGCCGAAGGTCTGCACGAGCAGTACTTC.

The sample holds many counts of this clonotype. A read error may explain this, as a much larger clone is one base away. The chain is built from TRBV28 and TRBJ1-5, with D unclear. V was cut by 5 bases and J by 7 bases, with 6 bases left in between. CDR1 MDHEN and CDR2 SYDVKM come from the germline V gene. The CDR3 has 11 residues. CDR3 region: CASSAGQPQHF. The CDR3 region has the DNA TGTGCCAGCAGTGCCGGCCAGCCCCAGCATTTT.

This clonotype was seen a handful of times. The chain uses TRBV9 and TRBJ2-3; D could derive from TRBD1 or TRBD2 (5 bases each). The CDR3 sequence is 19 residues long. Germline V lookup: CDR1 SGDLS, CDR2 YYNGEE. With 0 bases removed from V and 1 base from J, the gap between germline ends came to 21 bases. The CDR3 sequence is CASSVDPGRNIPRTDTQYF. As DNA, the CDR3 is TGTGCCAGCAGCGTAGACCCGGGGCGAAACATCCCCCGCACAGATACGCAGTATTTT.

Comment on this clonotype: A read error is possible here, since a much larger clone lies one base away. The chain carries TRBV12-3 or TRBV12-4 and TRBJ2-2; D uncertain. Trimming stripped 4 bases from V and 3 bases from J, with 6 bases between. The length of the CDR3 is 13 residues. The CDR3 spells CASSSDHTGELFF. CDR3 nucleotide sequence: TGTGCCAGCAGTTCAGACCACACCGGGGAGCTGTTTTTT.

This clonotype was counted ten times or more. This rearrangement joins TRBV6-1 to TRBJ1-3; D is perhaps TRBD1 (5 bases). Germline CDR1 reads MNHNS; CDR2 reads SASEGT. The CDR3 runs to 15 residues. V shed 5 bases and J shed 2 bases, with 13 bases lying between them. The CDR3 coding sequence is TGTGCCAGCAGTCTCTCCGGGGGGACTGGAAACACCATATATTTT. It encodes CASSLSGGTGNTIYF.

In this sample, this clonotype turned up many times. CDR3 amino acids: CATSDITQQGTWGNQPQHF. DNA of the CDR3: TGTGCCACCAGCGACATAACACAACAGGGGACGTGGGGCAATCAGCCCCAGCATTTT. This chain connects TRBV15 to TRBJ1-5, with 7 bases identical to TRBD1. V lost 5 bases and J lost 2; bases outside the gene matches: 18. Germline V gene sequence: CDR1 LNHNV, CDR2 YYDKDF (reference sequence). This CDR3 comprises 19 residues.

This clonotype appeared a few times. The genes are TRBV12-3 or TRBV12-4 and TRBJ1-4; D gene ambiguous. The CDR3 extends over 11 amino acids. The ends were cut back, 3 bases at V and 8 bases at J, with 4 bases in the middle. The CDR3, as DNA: TGTGCCAGCAGTTTGGACGAAAAACTGTTTTTT. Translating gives CASSLDEKLFF.

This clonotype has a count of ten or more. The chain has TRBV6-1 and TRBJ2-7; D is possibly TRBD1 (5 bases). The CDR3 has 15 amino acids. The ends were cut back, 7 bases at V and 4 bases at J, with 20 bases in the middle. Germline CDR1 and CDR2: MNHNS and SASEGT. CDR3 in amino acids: CASIRTPEQGYEQYF. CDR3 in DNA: TGTGCCAGCATTCGTACACCGGAGCAGGGTTACGAGCAGTACTTC.

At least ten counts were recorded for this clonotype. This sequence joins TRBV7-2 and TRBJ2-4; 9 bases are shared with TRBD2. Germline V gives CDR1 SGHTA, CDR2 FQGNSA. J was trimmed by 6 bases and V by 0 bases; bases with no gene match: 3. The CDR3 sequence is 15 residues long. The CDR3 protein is CASSLAGTSLNIQYF. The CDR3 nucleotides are TGTGCCAGCAGCTTAGCGGGGACTAGCCTAAACATTCAGTACTTC.

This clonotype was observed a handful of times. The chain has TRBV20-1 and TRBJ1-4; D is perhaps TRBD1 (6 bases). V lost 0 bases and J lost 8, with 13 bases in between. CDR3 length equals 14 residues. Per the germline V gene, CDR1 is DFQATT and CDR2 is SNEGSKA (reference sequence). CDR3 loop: CSARDPGAGEKLFF. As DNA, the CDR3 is TGCAGTGCTAGAGATCCGGGGGCAGGCGAAAAACTGTTTTTT.

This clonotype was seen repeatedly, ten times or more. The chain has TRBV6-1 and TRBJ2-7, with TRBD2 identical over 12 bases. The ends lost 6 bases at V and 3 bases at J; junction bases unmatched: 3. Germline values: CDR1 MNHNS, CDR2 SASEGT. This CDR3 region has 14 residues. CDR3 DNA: TGTGCCAGCAGAGAACTAGCGGGAGGCTACGAGCAGTACTTC. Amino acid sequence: CASRELAGGYEQYF.